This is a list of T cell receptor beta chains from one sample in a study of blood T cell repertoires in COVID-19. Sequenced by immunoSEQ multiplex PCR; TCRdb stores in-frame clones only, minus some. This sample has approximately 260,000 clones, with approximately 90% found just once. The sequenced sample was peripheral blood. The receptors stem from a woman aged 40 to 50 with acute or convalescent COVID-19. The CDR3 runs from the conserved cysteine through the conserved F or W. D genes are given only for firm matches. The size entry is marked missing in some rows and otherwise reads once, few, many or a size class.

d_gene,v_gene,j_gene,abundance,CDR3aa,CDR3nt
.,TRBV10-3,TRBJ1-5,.,CAISENRQAPRPQHF,TGTGCCATCAGTGAGAACCGACAGGCCCCAAGGCCCCAGCATTTT
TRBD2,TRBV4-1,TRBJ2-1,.,CASSQGRGGDEQFF,TGCGCCAGCAGCCAAGGCCGGGGGGGGGATGAGCAGTTCTTC
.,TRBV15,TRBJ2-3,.,CATREQSTDTQYF,TGTGCCACCAGGGAGCAGTCCACAGATACGCAGTATTTT
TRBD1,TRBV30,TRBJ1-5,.,CASADRNSNQPQHF,TGTGCCTCCGCGGACAGGAATAGCAATCAGCCCCAGCATTTT
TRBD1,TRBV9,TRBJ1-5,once,CASSVGTGRGTQPQHF,TGTGCCAGCAGCGTAGGGACAGGGAGAGGTACTCAGCCCCAGCATTTT
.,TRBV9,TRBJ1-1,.,CASSVEKGGSTEAFF,TGTGCCAGCAGCGTAGAAAAGGGGGGGAGCACTGAAGCTTTCTTT
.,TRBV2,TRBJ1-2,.,CASTLRRGTNYGYTF,TGTGCCAGCACCCTACGACGGGGAACTAACTATGGCTACACCTTC
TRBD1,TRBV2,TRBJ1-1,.,CASSTFTGGNTEAFF,TGTGCCAGCAGTACCTTCACAGGGGGGAACACTGAAGCTTTCTTT
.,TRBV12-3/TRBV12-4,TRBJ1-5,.,CASRANSNQPQHF,TGTGCCAGCAGGGCAAATAGCAATCAGCCCCAGCATTTT
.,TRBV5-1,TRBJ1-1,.,CASSIQGSDTEAFF,TGCGCCAGCAGTATCCAGGGCTCGGACACTGAAGCTTTCTTT
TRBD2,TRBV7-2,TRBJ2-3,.,CASSWDSGGAGDTQYF,TGTGCCAGCAGCTGGGATAGCGGGGGGGCCGGAGATACGCAGTATTTT
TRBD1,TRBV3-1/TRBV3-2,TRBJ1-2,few,CASSQDLDRGAGYTF,TGTGCCAGCAGCCAAGATCTCGACAGGGGGGCTGGCTACACCTTC
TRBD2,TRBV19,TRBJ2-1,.,CASSIVRGGGYNEQFF,TGTGCCAGTAGTATAGTCCGCGGCGGGGGCTACAATGAGCAGTTCTTC
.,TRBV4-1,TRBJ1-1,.,CASSSRPGLVAFF,TGCGCCAGCAGCTCACGCCCGGGGTTGGTTGCTTTCTTT
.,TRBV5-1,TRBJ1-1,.,CASARGAANTEAFF,TGCGCCAGCGCCCGGGGGGCAGCAAACACTGAAGCTTTCTTT
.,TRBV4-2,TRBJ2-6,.,CASSRGAGANVLTF,TGTGCCAGCAGCCGGGGGGCTGGGGCCAACGTCCTGACTTTC
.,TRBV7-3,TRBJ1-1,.,CASSLSPGDTEAFF,TGTGCCAGCAGCTTAAGTCCGGGGGACACTGAAGCTTTCTTT
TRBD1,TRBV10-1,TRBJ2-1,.,CASSGGQSSYNEQFF,TGCGCCAGCAGTGGGGGACAGAGCTCCTACAATGAGCAGTTCTTC
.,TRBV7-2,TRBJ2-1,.,CASSPYRYNEQFF,TGTGCCAGCAGCCCCTATCGATACAATGAGCAGTTCTTC
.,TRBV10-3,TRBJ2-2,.,CAISPLDGELFF,TGTGCCATCAGCCCGTTAGACGGGGAGCTGTTTTTT
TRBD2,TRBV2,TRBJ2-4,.,CASSNPQTSGGLGKNIQYF,TGTGCCAGCAGTAACCCCCAGACTAGCGGGGGGCTTGGCAAAAACATTCAGTACTTC
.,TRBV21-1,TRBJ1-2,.,CASSTIDRTSYGYTF,TGTGCCAGCAGCACGATAGACAGGACTAGCTATGGCTACACCTTC
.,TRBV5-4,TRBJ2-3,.,CASPAGPITDTQYF,TGTGCCTCCCCGGCGGGCCCGATCACAGATACGCAGTATTTT
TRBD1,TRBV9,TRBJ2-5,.,CASSAYSVNRDRGETQYF,TGTGCCAGCAGCGCCTATTCAGTTAACCGGGACAGGGGGGAGACCCAGTACTTC
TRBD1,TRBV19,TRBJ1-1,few,CASSIAGQGAFTEAFF,TGTGCCAGTAGTATAGCGGGACAGGGGGCTTTCACTGAAGCTTTCTTT
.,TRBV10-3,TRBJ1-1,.,CAISELAEAFF,TGTGCCATCAGTGAGTTAGCTGAAGCTTTCTTT
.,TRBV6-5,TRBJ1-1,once,CASRQSGEAFF,TGTGCCAGCAGACAATCAGGGGAGGCTTTCTTT
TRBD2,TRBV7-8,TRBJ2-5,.,CASSLALAGGQYQETQYF,TGTGCCAGCAGCTTAGCCCTAGCGGGGGGCCAGTACCAAGAGACCCAGTACTTC
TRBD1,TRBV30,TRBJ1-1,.,CAWSAGTGVTEAFF,TGTGCCTGGAGTGCCGGGACAGGGGTCACTGAAGCTTTCTTT
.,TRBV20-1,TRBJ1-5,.,CSASRGYNQPQHF,TGCAGTGCTAGTCGGGGTTACAATCAGCCCCAGCATTTT
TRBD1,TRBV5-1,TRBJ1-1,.,CASSSGQGVKTEAFF,TGCGCCAGCAGCTCGGGACAGGGGGTAAAGACTGAAGCTTTCTTT
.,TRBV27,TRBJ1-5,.,CASGAVRSNQPQHF,TGTGCCAGCGGGGCAGTTCGTAGCAATCAGCCCCAGCATTTT
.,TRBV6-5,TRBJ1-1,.,CASSTQGTSEAFF,TGTGCCAGCAGTACTCAGGGGACCAGTGAAGCTTTCTTT
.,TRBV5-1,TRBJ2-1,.,CASSLSEDEQFF,TGCGCCAGCAGCTTGAGCGAGGATGAGCAGTTCTTC
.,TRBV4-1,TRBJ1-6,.,CASSPLQGFNSPLHF,TGCGCCAGCAGCCCACTTCAGGGGTTTAATTCACCCCTCCACTTT
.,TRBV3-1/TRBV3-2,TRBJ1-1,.,CASRLGVLGTEAFF,TGTGCCAGCAGGTTAGGGGTACTGGGCACTGAAGCTTTCTTT
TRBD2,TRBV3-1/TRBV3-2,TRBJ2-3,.,CASSQVAGGAPDTQYF,TGTGCCAGCAGCCAAGTTGCCGGGGGGGCCCCAGATACGCAGTATTTT
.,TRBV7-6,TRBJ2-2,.,CASSAGPITGELFF,TGTGCCAGCAGCGCGGGGCCTATCACCGGGGAGCTGTTTTTT